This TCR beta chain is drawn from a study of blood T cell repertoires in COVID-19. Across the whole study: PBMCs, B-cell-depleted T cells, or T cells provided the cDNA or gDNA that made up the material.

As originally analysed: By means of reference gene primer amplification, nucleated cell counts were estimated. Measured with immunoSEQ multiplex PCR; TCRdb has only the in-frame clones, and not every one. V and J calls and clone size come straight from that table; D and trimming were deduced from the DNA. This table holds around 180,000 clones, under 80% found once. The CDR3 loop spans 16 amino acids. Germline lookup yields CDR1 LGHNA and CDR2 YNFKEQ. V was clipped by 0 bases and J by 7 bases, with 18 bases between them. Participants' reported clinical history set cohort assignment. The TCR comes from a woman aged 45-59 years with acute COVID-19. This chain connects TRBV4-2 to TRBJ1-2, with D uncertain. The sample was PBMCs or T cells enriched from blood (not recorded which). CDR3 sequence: CASSQDFFAGFSGYTF. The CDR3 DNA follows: TGTGCCAGCAGCCAAGATTTTTTCGCGGGATTCTCTGGCTACACCTTC.